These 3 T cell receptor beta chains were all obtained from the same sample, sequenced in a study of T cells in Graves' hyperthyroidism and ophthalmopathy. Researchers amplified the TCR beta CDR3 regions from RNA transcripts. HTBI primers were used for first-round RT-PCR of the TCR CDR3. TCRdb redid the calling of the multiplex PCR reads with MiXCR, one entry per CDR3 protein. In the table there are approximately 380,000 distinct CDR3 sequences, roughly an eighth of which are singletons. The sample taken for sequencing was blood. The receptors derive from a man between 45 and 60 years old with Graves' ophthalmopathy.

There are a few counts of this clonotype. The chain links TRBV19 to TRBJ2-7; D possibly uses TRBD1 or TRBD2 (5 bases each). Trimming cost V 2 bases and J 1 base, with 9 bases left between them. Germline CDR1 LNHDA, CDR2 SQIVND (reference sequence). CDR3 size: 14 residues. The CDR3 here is CASSIRDGSYEQYF. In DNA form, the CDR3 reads TGTGCCAGTAGTATAAGGGACGGTTCCTACGAGCAGTACTTC.

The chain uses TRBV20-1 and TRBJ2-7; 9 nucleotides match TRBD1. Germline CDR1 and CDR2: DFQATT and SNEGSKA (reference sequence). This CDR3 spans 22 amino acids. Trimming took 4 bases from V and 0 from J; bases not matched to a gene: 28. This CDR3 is CSATSGTGTSRASGESSYEQYF. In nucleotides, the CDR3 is TGCAGTGCTACTTCCGGGACAGGGACATCCCGGGCTAGCGGAGAGAGCTCCTACGAGCAGTACTTC.

The CDR3 is CASSPILTDTQYF. CDR3 DNA sequence: TGTGCCAGCAGCCCAATCCTAACAGATACGCAGTATTTT. The rearrangement links TRBV7-3 to TRBJ2-3; D unclear. CDR1 is SGHTA, CDR2 FQGTGA, per germline. CDR3 length: 13 amino acids. Trimming stripped 5 bases from V and 3 bases from J, with 9 bases between.